The 24 T cell receptor beta chains in this list originate from one sample, sequenced in a study of T-cell memory formation after mild COVID-19. TCRdb itself ran the 5' RACE reads through MiXCR, one entry per CDR3 protein. The sample lists about 90,000 distinct CDR3 sequences, about 13% occurring once. Source material: PBMCs or a T cell subset sorted from them (not recorded which). Every receptor here comes from an adult woman who had mild COVID-19 (a few samples of this study predate the infection). Cell type and time point are not known.

This clonotype was seen only a few times. The rearrangement uses TRBV5-1 and TRBJ2-1; 10 positions match TRBD1. The CDR3 runs to 17 residues. Germline CDR1 is SGHRS and CDR2 is YFSETQ. V shed 4 bases, J shed 7 bases, and the junction held 14 bases outside the gene matches. The CDR3: CASSPSTGGARDNEQFF. The CDR3 nucleotides are TGCGCCAGCAGCCCGTCGACAGGGGGCGCCCGGGATAATGAGCAGTTCTTC.

This clonotype was counted between two and nine times. This chain uses TRBV11-2 with TRBJ2-2; D gene unclear. Trimming removed 1 base from V and 1 base from J, with 7 bases in between. The CDR3 consists of 15 residues. In germline, CDR1 is SGHAT, CDR2 FQNNGV. CDR3 nucleotides: TGTGCCAGCAGCTTAGCATGGGGGAACACCGGGGAGCTGTTTTTT. This sequence encodes CASSLAWGNTGELFF.

The genes are TRBV12-3 or TRBV12-4 and TRBJ2-7; D uncertain. V lost 3 bases and J 0 bases, leaving 12 bases between the germline ends. The CDR3 spans 15 residues. The CDR3 region is CASSLNSPSSYEQYF. CDR3 sequence (DNA): TGTGCCAGCAGTTTGAACTCCCCCAGCTCCTACGAGCAGTACTTC.

The table lists this clonotype with a few counts. The V call is TRBV9, the J call TRBJ1-6, with D possibly matching TRBD1 (5 bases). V was cut by 3 bases and J by 0 bases, with 7 bases left in between. Germline CDR1 is SGDLS and CDR2 is YYNGEE. This CDR3 has 15 amino acids. The DNA of the CDR3 is TGTGCCAGCAGCGAGGGGAGCTCCTATAATTCACCCCTCCACTTT. The encoded protein is CASSEGSSYNSPLHF.

J is TRBJ2-7 and V is TRBV4-3; possible D gene TRBD2, 7 bases. This CDR3 comprises 15 residues. The V gene lost 0 bases and the J gene lost 1 base, with 10 bases spanning the gap. Germline assignment: CDR1 LGHNA and CDR2 YSLEER. The CDR3 nucleotides read TGCGCCAGCAGCCAAGAAGGGGGGGCATCCTACGAGCAGTACTTC. Translated: CASSQEGGASYEQYF.

The chain joins TRBV7-9 to TRBJ2-1; 14 positions agree with TRBD2. The length of the CDR3 is 16 residues. Trimming at V came to 5 bases and at J to 2 bases, leaving 2 bases not matched to a gene. Looked up from germline, CDR1 is SEHNR and CDR2 is FQNEAQ (reference sequence). CDR3 in amino acids: CASSGLAGGAYNEQFF. CDR3 sequence (DNA): TGTGCCAGCAGCGGACTAGCGGGAGGAGCCTACAATGAGCAGTTCTTC. The entire variable domain, with the rest obtained from reference TRBV7-9 and TRBJ2-1, is as follows: DTGVSQNPRHKITKRGQNVTFRCDPISEHNRLYWYRQTLGQGPEFLTYFQNEAQLEKSRLLSDRFSAERPKGSFSTLEIQRTEQGDSAMYLCASSGLAGGAYNEQFFGPGTRLTVL.

There are many counts of this clonotype. The gene calls are TRBV9 and TRBJ2-1; D unclear. There are 15 residues in the CDR3. Germline-derived CDR1 and CDR2 are SGDLS and YYNGEE. Trimming removed 3 bases from V and 7 bases from J, with 17 bases in between. CDR3 protein: CASSGFPEANNEQFF. CDR3 nucleotides: TGTGCCAGCAGCGGTTTCCCCGAGGCGAATAATGAGCAGTTCTTC.

This clonotype was seen only a few times. The chain has TRBV10-3 and TRBJ2-1; 10 nucleotides line up with TRBD2. The CDR3 is 16 amino acids. The germline V gene has CDR1 ENHRY and CDR2 SYGVKD. Losses at the gene ends were 4 bases for V and 0 bases for J; bases not matched to a gene: 3. CDR3 in DNA: TGTGCCATCAGTGGAGAGCGGGGGGGCTCCTACAATGAGCAGTTCTTC. It is translated as CAISGERGGSYNEQFF.

J is TRBJ2-7 and V is TRBV9; 10 positions match TRBD1. CDR3 size: 14 residues. CDR1 SGDLS and CDR2 YYNGEE come from the germline V gene. V lost 0 bases and J lost 5; bases outside the gene matches: 2. The CDR3: CASSVGQGAHEQYF. The CDR3 DNA reads TGTGCCAGCAGCGTAGGACAGGGGGCCCACGAGCAGTACTTC. Looking up the rest from reference TRBV9 and TRBJ2-7 gives the full variable domain: DSGVTQTPKHLITATGQRVTLRCSPRSGDLSVYWYQQSLDQGLQFLIQYYNGEERAKGNILERFSAQQFPDLHSELNLSSLELGDSALYFCASSVGQGAHEQYFGPGTRLTVT.

CDR3: CASTYARGSPGELFF. The CDR3 coding sequence is TGTGCCAGCACCTACGCCAGGGGGTCTCCCGGGGAGCTGTTTTTT. The chain combines TRBV7-2 with TRBJ2-2; 7 bases map to TRBD1. Germline V gene lookup returns CDR1 SGHTA and CDR2 FQGNSA. This CDR3 has 15 residues. V gave up 7 bases and J gave up 6 bases; unmatched junction bases: 11.

This clonotype came up a few times. The chain joins TRBV20-1 to TRBJ2-7; 7 bases line up with TRBD2. V was clipped by 1 base and J by 3 bases; unmatched bases: 3. The CDR3 length is 13 residues. Germline CDR1 and CDR2: DFQATT and SNEGSKA (reference sequence). CDR3 residues: CSARGTGGYEQYF. The CDR3 region has the DNA TGCAGTGCTAGAGGGACGGGGGGCTACGAGCAGTACTTC.

The table lists this clonotype with a few counts. This sequence joins TRBV5-6 and TRBJ2-7; D unresolved. Trimming cost V 0 bases and J 4 bases, with 2 bases left between them. Per the germline V gene, CDR1 is SGHDT and CDR2 is YYEEEE. This CDR3 is built from 11 residues. The CDR3 nucleotides are TGTGCCAGCAGCTTGGAGTACGAGCAGTACTTC. This codes for CASSLEYEQYF.

This clonotype occurred a few times. The rearrangement uses TRBV4-1 and TRBJ2-3; D is possibly TRBD2 (6 bases). In germline, CDR1 is MGHRA, CDR2 YSYEKL. The CDR3 has 16 amino acids. V lost 4 bases and J lost 2, with 16 bases in between. The CDR3 here is CASSLWKGGDTDTQYF. DNA for the CDR3: TGCGCCAGCAGCCTCTGGAAAGGCGGGGACACAGATACGCAGTATTTT.

V gene TRBV12-3 or TRBV12-4 combines with J gene TRBJ2-3; the match to TRBD1 covers 7 bases. With V trimmed by 5 bases and J by 4 bases, 12 bases remained unmatched. CDR3 length equals 16 residues. The DNA for the CDR3 is TGTGCCAGCAGTGGAGGACAGGCCCCCGCGGCAGATACGCAGTATTTT. Encoded protein: CASSGGQAPAADTQYF.

This chain uses TRBV7-6 with TRBJ2-3; the match to TRBD2 covers 9 bases. This CDR3 spans 14 amino acids. V shed 6 bases, J shed 1 base, and the junction held 2 bases outside the gene matches. The germline V gene has CDR1 SGHVS and CDR2 FNYEAQ. The CDR3 spells CASSWTSGTDTQYF. In DNA form, the CDR3 reads TGTGCCAGCAGTTGGACTAGCGGCACAGATACGCAGTATTTT.

The V call is TRBV12-3 or TRBV12-4, the J call TRBJ2-1; perhaps TRBD1 as D (6 bases). With 7 bases removed from V and 0 bases from J, the gap between germline ends came to 13 bases. The CDR3 totals 15 residues. Here the CDR3 DNA reads TGTGCCAGCATTCCGACAGGAAGCTCCTACAATGAGCAGTTCTTC. Its protein is CASIPTGSSYNEQFF.

V is TRBV4-3 and J is TRBJ1-1, with a tentative D call TRBD1 (6 bases). The CDR3 spans 14 residues. From germline, CDR1 is LGHNA and CDR2 YSLEER. Trimming pared 3 bases from V and 8 bases from J, leaving 16 bases between. The CDR3 DNA reads as TGCGCCAGCAGCCAGTCCACAGGGAGGGGAGAAGCTTTCTTT. This codes for CASSQSTGRGEAFF.

This clonotype was recorded at least ten times. The junction does not match germline at one end; this may be a read error. This chain joins TRBV7-7 and TRBJ2-5; 9 bases are shared with TRBD1. The V gene's germline CDR1 is SSHAT and CDR2 FNYEAQ (reference sequence). The length of the CDR3 is 15 residues. The CDR3 loop reads CASSLAWGQGETQYF. In DNA form, the CDR3 reads TGTGCTAGCAGCTTAGCTTGGGGACAGGGCGAGACCCAGTACTTC.

The rearrangement links TRBV11-1 to TRBJ2-1; 10 positions agree with TRBD1. Germline CDR1 reads SGHAT; CDR2 reads FQDESV (reference sequence). The CDR3 sequence is 16 residues long. The V gene end was trimmed by 5 bases and the J gene end by 2 bases; junction bases not matched to a gene: 6. The CDR3 loop is CASSHRTGGPYNEQFF. DNA of the CDR3: TGTGCCAGCAGCCACCGGACAGGGGGGCCCTACAATGAGCAGTTCTTC. The whole variable domain, filled in from reference TRBV11-1 and TRBJ2-1, reads EAEVAQSPRYKITEKSQAVAFWCDPISGHATLYWYRQILGQGPELLVQFQDESVVDDSQLPKDRFSAERLKGVDSTLKIQPAELGDSAMYLCASSHRTGGPYNEQFFGPGTRLTVL.

This clonotype was recorded a few times. The chain joins TRBV27 to TRBJ1-2, with TRBD1 identical over 8 bases. The CDR3 is 15 residues long. Germline lookup yields CDR1 MNHEY and CDR2 SMNVEV (reference sequence). Unmatched junction bases numbered 3, after V lost 3 bases and J lost 0 bases. In DNA form, the CDR3 reads TGTGCCAGCAGTTTCCGGGACAGGACTAACTATGGCTACACCTTC. This gives the protein CASSFRDRTNYGYTF.

The rearrangement uses TRBV3-1 and TRBJ2-5, with a weak D call TRBD1 (5 bases). The CDR3 extends over 12 amino acids. Germline V gene data show CDR1 as LGHDT and CDR2 as YNNKEL (reference sequence). Deletions cut 4 bases from V and 9 bases from J, with 12 bases between. The CDR3 sequence: CASSREWGPQYF. The DNA for the CDR3 is TGTGCCAGCAGCCGAGAATGGGGCCCCCAGTACTTC.

This clonotype came up a few times. V and J are TRBV27 and TRBJ2-1; TRBD2 aligns across 7 bases. Per the germline V gene, CDR1 is MNHEY and CDR2 is SMNVEV (reference sequence). The V segment lost 5 bases and the J segment 7 bases; nucleotides outside the gene matches: 11. CDR3 size: 15 residues. The CDR3 region is CASSPLGEGRNEQFF. The CDR3 coding sequence is TGTGCCAGCAGTCCGCTGGGGGAGGGCCGGAATGAGCAGTTCTTC.

This CDR3 reads CASSLSPDSLTEAFF. The CDR3 nucleotides are TGTGCCAGCAGCTTAAGCCCCGACAGCCTCACTGAAGCTTTCTTT. The V gene is TRBV7-3, the J gene TRBJ1-1; possible D gene TRBD1, 5 bases. This CDR3 is built from 15 residues. The germline V gene encodes CDR1 SGHTA and CDR2 FQGTGA. V lost 1 base to trimming and J lost 4 bases, with 13 bases between them.

There are many counts of this clonotype. The rearrangement joins TRBV7-9 to TRBJ2-6; the D is unclear. The V gene lost 5 bases and the J gene lost 4 bases, with 12 bases spanning the gap. CDR1 and CDR2 from the germline V gene are SEHNR and FQNEAQ (reference sequence). The CDR3 contains 15 residues. CDR3 DNA: TGTGCCAGCAGCCCCGGGCCGATAGGGGCCAACGTCCTGACTTTC. This translates into CASSPGPIGANVLTF.